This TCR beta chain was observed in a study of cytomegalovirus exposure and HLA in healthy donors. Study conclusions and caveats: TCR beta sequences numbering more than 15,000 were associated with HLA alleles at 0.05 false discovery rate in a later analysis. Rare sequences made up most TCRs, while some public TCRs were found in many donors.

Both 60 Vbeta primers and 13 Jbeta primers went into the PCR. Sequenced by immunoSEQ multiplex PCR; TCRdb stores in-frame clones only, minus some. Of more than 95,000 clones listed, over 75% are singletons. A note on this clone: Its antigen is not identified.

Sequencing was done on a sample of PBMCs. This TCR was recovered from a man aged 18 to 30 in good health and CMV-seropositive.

The CDR3 loop reads CASIKQGGETGELFF. The CDR3, as DNA: TGTGCCAGTATTAAACAGGGGGGTGAGACCGGGGAGCTGTTTTTT. The chain uses TRBV19 and TRBJ2-2; 8 positions match TRBD1. The CDR3 totals 15 residues. The germline CDR1 and CDR2 sequences are LNHDA and SQIVND (reference sequence). J gave up 5 bases and V 7 bases, and 9 bases lay outside the gene matches.